Detailed here is one T cell receptor (beta chain). The CDR3 has 17 residues. This entry belongs to a study of control samples from healthy donors and cancer patients. Data came from immunoSEQ multiplex PCR; TCRdb stores just in-frame clones and leaves some out. Of about 130,000 clones in the sample, approximately 89% were seen once. This sequence originates from a man aged 18 to 29 in good health. The rearrangement links TRBV21-1 to TRBJ1-2; TRBD1, the table's D call, was not compared with the DNA. TRBV21-1 is a pseudogene segment. Material for sequencing was blood. The CDR3 spells CASSTPLRDRGDYGYTF. CDR3 nucleotides: TGTGCCAGCAGCACCCCACTCCGGGACAGGGGGGACTATGGCTACACCTTC.